The T cell receptor beta chain described here comes from a study of early T cells in non-severe SARS-CoV-2 infection. On the study more broadly: Chains were unpaired, as sequencing was done on bulk RNA from unsorted whole blood.

The CDR3 runs to 15 residues. Per germline, CDR1 MNHNY and CDR2 SVGAGI (reference sequence). V was pared by 7 bases and J by 3 bases, with 10 bases of the junction left unmatched. Study-wide results and caveats: Private and CD4 specificities were missed by VDJdb matching, which favored anti-spike CD8 responses.

Each single cDNA molecule received a unique molecular identifier. TCRdb ran MiXCR on the 5' RACE reads and lists one entry per CDR3 protein. The sample carries 45,000 to 60,000 distinct CDR3 sequences, around 8.5% recorded once. Regarding this clonotype: Its antigen is as yet unknown.

This chain uses TRBV6-6 with TRBJ2-7; 9 bases align to TRBD2. Sequencing used whole blood. The origin of this receptor is an adult who was a healthcare worker with PCR-confirmed SARS-CoV-2 infection or an uninfected control (not recorded which). In DNA form, the CDR3 reads TGTGCCAGCACGCCTCAAGCGGGGGGTCTCTACGAGCAGTACTTC. This translates into CASTPQAGGLYEQYF.